This entry features one TCR beta chain sequence. Its cognate antigen is unknown. This sample stems from a study of cytomegalovirus exposure and HLA in healthy donors. Study-wide results and caveats: Some public TCRs appeared in many individuals, while most sequences were rare. The TCR clusters that emerged in the first cohort tended, a later analysis found, to co-occur in the roughly 130 validation repertoires.

Libraries were prepared by immunoSEQ multiplex PCR; TCRdb keeps only in-frame clonotypes and omits some of them. This table has 70,000 or so clones, around 94% appearing once. Donors were drawn from the approximately 110-subject validation cohort, separate from the roughly 700-subject first cohort. This CDR3 contains 14 residues. From germline, CDR1 is MNHEY and CDR2 SMNVEV (reference sequence). V was trimmed by 5 bases and J by 3 bases, leaving 11 bases between them. The rearrangement uses TRBV27 and TRBJ1-5; D perhaps matches TRBD1 (5 bases). Sequenced: PBMCs. The sequence came from a man aged 18-30 years in good health and CMV-seropositive. The CDR3 spells CASSPGGLNQPQHF. The CDR3 nucleotides read TGTGCCAGCAGTCCGGGGGGTCTCAATCAGCCCCAGCATTTT.